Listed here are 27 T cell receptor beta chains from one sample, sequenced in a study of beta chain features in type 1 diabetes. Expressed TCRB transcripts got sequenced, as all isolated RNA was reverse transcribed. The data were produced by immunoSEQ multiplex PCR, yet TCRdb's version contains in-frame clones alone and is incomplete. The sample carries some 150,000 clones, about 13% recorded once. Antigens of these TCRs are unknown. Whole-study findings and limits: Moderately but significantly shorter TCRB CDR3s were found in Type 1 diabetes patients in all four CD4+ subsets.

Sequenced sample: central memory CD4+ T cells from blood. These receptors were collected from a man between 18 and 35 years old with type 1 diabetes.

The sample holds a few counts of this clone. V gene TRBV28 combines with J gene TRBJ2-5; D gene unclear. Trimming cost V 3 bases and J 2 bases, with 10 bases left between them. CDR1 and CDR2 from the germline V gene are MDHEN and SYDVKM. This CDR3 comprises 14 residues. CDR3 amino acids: CASSLSQVQETQYF. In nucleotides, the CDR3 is TGTGCCAGCAGTTTGTCTCAAGTACAAGAGACCCAGTACTTC.

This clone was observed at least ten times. The CDR3 loop is CATSRDLAGTQYF. As DNA, the CDR3 is TGTGCCACCAGCAGAGATCTGGCCGGGACCCAGTACTTC. This chain joins TRBV15 and TRBJ2-5; D not certain. In germline, CDR1 is LNHNV, CDR2 YYDKDF (reference sequence). With 0 bases removed from V and 7 bases from J, the gap between germline ends came to 9 bases. The CDR3 has 13 residues.

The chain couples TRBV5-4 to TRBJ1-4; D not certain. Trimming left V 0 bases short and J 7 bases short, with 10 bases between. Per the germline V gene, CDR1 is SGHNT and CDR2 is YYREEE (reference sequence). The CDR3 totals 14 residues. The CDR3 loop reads CASSLGPDGEKLFF. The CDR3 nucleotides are TGTGCCAGCAGCTTGGGACCAGACGGTGAAAAACTGTTTTTT.

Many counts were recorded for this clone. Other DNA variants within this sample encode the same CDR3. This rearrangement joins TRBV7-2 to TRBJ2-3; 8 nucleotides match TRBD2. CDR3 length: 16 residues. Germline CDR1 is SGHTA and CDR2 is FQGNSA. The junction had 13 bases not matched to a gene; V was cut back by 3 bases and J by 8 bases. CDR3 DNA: TGTGCCAGCAGCTTCCAAAAAGCGGGGGTGGGTGGTACGCAGTATTTT. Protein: CASSFQKAGVGGTQYF.

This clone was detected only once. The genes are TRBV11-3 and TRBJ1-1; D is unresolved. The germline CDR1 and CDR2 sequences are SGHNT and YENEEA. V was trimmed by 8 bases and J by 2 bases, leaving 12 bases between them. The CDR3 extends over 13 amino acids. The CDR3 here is CASSPGSNTEAFF. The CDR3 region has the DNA TGTGCCAGCTCTCCCGGCAGTAACACTGAAGCTTTCTTT. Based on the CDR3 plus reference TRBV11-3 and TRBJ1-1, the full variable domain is EAGVVQSPRYKIIEKKQPVAFWCNPISGHNTLYWYLQNLGQGPELLIRYENEEAVDDSQLPKDRFSAERLKGVDSTLKIQPAELGDSAVYLCASSPGSNTEAFFGQGTRLTVV.

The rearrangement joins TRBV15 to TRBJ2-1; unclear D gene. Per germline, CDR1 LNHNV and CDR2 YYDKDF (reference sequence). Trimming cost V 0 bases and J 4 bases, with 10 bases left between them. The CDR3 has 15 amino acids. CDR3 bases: TGTGCCACCAGCAGAGAACAGTCTCCATACAATGAGCAGTTCTTC. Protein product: CATSREQSPYNEQFF.

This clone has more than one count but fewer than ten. CDR3 coding DNA: TGTGCCAGCTCACCCCTTCGAGGAGATGAGCAGTTCTTC. Its translation is CASSPLRGDEQFF. This chain uses TRBV18 with TRBJ2-1; D gene ambiguous. Germline V gene sequence: CDR1 KGHSH, CDR2 LQKENI. Deletions cut 3 bases from V and 8 bases from J, with 11 bases between. The CDR3 sequence is 13 residues long. Combining the CDR3 with reference TRBV18 and TRBJ2-1 gives the whole variable domain NAGVMQNPRHLVRRRGQEARLRCSPMKGHSHVYWYRQLPEEGLKFMVYLQKENIIDESGMPKERFSAEFPKEGPSILRIQQVVRGDSAAYFCASSPLRGDEQFFGPGTRLTVL.

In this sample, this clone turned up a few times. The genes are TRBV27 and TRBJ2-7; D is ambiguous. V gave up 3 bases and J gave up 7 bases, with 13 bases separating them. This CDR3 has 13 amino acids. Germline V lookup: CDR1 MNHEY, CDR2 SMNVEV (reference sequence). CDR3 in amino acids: CASSLAPKVEQYF. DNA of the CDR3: TGTGCCAGCAGTTTGGCCCCAAAAGTGGAGCAGTACTTC.

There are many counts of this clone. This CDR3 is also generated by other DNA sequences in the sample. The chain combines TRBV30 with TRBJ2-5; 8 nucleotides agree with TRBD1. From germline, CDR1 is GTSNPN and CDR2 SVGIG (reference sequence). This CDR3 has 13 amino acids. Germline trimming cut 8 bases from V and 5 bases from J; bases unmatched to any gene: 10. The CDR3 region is CAGGPGGRETQYF. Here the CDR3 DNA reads TGTGCCGGGGGGCCAGGGGGCCGGGAGACCCAGTACTTC.

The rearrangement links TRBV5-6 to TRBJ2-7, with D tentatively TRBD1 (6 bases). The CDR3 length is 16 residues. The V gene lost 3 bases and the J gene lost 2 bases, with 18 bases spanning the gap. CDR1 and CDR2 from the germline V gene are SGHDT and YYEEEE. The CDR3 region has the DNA TGTGCCAGCAGCTCAGTGACAGGTTTTTTTACCTACGAGCAGTACTTC. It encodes CASSSVTGFFTYEQYF.

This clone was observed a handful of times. CDR3 sequence: CAWSGGSVGSGYTF. CDR3 DNA sequence: TGTGCCTGGAGTGGAGGGTCGGTTGGATCTGGCTACACCTTC. The gene calls are TRBV30 and TRBJ1-2; D gene uncertain. CDR1 is GTSNPN, CDR2 SVGIG, per germline (reference sequence). The CDR3 has 14 residues. V lost 1 base and J 7 bases, leaving 16 bases between the germline ends.

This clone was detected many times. CDR3 DNA: TGTGCCTGGAGTGTACAGGGGGCGAGTCAGCCCCAGCATTTT. Protein: CAWSVQGASQPQHF. The chain employs TRBV30 and TRBJ1-5; 9 nucleotides match TRBD1. This CDR3 is built from 14 residues. V was clipped by 0 bases and J by 6 bases; unmatched bases: 3. In germline, CDR1 is GTSNPN, CDR2 SVGIG (reference sequence).

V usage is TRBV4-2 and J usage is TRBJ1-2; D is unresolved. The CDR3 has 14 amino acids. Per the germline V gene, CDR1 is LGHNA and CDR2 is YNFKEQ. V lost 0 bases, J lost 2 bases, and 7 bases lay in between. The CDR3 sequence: CASSQDVANYGYTF. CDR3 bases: TGTGCCAGCAGCCAAGATGTGGCGAACTATGGCTACACCTTC.

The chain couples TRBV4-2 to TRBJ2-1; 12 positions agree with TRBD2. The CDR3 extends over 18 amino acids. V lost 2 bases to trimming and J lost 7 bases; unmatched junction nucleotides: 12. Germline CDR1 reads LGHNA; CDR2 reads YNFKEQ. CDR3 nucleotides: TGTGCCAGCAGCCAACTTAATGGACTAGCGGGGATTCCGAATGAGCAGTTCTTC. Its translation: CASSQLNGLAGIPNEQFF.

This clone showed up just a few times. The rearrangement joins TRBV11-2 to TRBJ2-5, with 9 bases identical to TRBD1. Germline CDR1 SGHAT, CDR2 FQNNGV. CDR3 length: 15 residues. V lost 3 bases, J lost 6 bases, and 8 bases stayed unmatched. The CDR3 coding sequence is TGTGCCAGCAGCTTGACAGGGGGACCTCAACAGACCCAGTACTTC. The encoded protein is CASSLTGGPQQTQYF. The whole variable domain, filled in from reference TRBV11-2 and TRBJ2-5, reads EAGVAQSPRYKIIEKRQSVAFWCNPISGHATLYWYQQILGQGPKLLIQFQNNGVVDDSQLPKDRFSAERLKGVDSTLKIQPAKLEDSAVYLCASSLTGGPQQTQYFGPGTRLLVL.

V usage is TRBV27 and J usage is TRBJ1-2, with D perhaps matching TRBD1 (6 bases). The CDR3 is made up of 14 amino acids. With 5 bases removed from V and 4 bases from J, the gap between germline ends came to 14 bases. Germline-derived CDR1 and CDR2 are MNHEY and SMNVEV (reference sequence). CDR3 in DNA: TGTGCCAGCAGTCCTCTCGGACAGAGCTATGGCTACACCTTC. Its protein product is CASSPLGQSYGYTF.

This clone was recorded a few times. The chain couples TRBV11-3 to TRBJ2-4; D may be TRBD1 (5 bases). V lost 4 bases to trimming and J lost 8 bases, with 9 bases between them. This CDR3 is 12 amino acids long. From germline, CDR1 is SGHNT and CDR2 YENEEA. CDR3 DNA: TGTGCCAGCAGCTCCCAAGGGGACATTCAGTACTTC. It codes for CASSSQGDIQYF.

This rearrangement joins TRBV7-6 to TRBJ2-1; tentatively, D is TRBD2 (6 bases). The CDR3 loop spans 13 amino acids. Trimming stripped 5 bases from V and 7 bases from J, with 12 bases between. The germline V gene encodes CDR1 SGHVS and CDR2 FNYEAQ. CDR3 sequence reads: CASSPGTQNEQFF. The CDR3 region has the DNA TGTGCCAGCAGCCCCGGGACTCAAAATGAGCAGTTCTTC. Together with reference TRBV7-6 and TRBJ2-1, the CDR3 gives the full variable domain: GAGVSQSPRYKVTKRGQDVALRCDPISGHVSLYWYRQALGQGPEFLTYFNYEAQQDKSGLPNDRFSAERPEGSISTLTIQRTEQRDSAMYRCASSPGTQNEQFFGPGTRLTVL.

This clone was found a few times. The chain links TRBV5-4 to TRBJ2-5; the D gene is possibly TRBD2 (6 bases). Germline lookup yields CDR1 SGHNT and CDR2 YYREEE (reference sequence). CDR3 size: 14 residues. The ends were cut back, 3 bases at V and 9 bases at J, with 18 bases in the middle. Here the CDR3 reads CASSSQGLTGAQYF. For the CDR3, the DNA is TGTGCCAGCAGCTCTCAGGGACTGACCGGGGCCCAGTACTTC. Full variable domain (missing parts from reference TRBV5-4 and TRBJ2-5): ETGVTQSPTHLIKTRGQQVTLRCSSQSGHNTVSWYQQALGQGPQFIFQYYREEENGRGNFPPRFSGLQFPNYSSELNVNALELDDSALYLCASSSQGLTGAQYFGPGTRLLVL.

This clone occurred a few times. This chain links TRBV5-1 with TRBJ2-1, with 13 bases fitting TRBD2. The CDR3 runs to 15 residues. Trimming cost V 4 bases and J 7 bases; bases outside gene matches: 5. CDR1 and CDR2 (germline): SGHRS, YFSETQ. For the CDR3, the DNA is TGCGCCAGCAGCAGACTAGCGGGGGGTTCGAATGAGCAGTTCTTC. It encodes CASSRLAGGSNEQFF.

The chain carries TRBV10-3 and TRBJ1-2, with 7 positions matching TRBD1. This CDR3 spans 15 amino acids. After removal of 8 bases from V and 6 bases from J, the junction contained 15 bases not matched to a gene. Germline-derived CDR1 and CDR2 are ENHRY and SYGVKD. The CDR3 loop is CAIQRGQGAADGYTF. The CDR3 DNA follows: TGTGCCATCCAGAGGGGGCAGGGAGCGGCGGATGGCTACACCTTC.

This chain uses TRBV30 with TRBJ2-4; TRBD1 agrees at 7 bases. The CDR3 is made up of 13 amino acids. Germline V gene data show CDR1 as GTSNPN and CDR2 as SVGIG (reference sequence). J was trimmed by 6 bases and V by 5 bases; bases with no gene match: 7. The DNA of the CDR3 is TGTGCCTGGTTAAAGACAGGGACAAACATTCAGTACTTC. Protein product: CAWLKTGTNIQYF.

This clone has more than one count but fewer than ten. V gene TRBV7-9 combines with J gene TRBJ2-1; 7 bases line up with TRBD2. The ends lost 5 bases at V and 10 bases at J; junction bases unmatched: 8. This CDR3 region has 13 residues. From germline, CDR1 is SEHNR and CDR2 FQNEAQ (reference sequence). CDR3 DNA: TGTGCCAGCAGCGCCCCACTAGCGTACGAGCAGTTCTTC. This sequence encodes CASSAPLAYEQFF.

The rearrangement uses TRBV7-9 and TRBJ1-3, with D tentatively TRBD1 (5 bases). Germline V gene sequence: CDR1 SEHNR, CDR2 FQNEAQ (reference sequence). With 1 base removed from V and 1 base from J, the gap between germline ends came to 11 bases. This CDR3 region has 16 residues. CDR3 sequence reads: CASSLEGRFSGNTIYF. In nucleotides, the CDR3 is TGTGCCAGCAGCTTAGAGGGGCGATTTTCTGGAAACACCATATATTTT. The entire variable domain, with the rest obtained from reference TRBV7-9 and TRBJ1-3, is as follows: DTGVSQNPRHKITKRGQNVTFRCDPISEHNRLYWYRQTLGQGPEFLTYFQNEAQLEKSRLLSDRFSAERPKGSFSTLEIQRTEQGDSAMYLCASSLEGRFSGNTIYFGEGSWLTVV.

The CDR3 protein is CASSVAPDNEQFF. The CDR3 DNA sequence: TGTGCCAGCAGCGTAGCCCCGGACAATGAGCAGTTCTTC. The chain employs TRBV9 and TRBJ2-1; D is uncertain. Trimming took off 0 bases at V and 5 bases at J, with 6 bases between the two ends. In germline, CDR1 is SGDLS, CDR2 YYNGEE. This CDR3 contains 13 residues.

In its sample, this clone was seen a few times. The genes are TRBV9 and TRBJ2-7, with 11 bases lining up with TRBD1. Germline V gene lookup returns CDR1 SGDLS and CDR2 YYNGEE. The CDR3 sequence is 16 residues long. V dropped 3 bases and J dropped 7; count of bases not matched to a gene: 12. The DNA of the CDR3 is TGTGCCAGCAGCGGAAGCCCAGGGACAGGGGGAGATGAGCAGTACTTC. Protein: CASSGSPGTGGDEQYF.

CDR3 nucleotides: TGTGCCAGCTCACCCCCCGGGAACTATGGCTACACCTTC. Translating gives CASSPPGNYGYTF. This rearrangement joins TRBV18 to TRBJ1-2, with no clear D. The CDR3 extends over 13 amino acids. Germline CDR1 and CDR2: KGHSH and LQKENI. Trimming stripped 3 bases from V and 2 bases from J, with 7 bases between.